The next 5 T cell receptor beta chains were all read from a single sample in a study of PD-L1 blockade in urothelial cancer. Sequencing used immunoSEQ multiplex PCR; TCRdb keeps in-frame clones, though not all of them. Found here are tens of thousands of clones, about 86% of them singletons; the top ten hold more than 12%. Specified time point: pretreatment peripheral blood. The source was PBMCs, collected around atezolizumab (anti-PD-L1) treatment. These receptors originate from a man between 60 and 70 years old with urothelial cancer.

The genes are TRBV5-6 and TRBJ1-4; D is unclear. V lost 1 base and J lost 3, with 10 bases in between. The V gene's germline CDR1 is SGHDT and CDR2 YYEEEE. The CDR3 totals 15 residues. The chain's CDR3 is CASSLWQVSNEKLFF. The CDR3 nucleotides are TGTGCCAGCAGCTTGTGGCAGGTATCTAATGAAAAACTGTTTTTT.

The chain joins TRBV7-9 to TRBJ1-5; 11 bases map to TRBD1. The V and J ends lost 4 bases and 6 bases, in that order; junction bases with no gene match: 8. Per germline, CDR1 SEHNR and CDR2 FQNEAQ (reference sequence). This CDR3 contains 16 residues. CDR3 DNA sequence: TGTGCCAGCAGCTCCGGACAGGGGGCAAGTGGTCAGCCCCAGCATTTT. It is translated as CASSSGQGASGQPQHF.

The V and J genes are TRBV21-1 and TRBJ2-7; TRBD1 is the table's D call and was not checked against the DNA. TRBV21-1 is a pseudogene. CDR3 length: 16 amino acids. CDR3 DNA sequence: TGTGCCAGCAGCACCCAGACAGGGAGCCTCTCCTACGAGCAGTACTTC. Amino acids: CASSTQTGSLSYEQYF.

As DNA, the CDR3 is TGTGCCAGCAGCTTGCAGGGGGTGAACACTGAAGCTTTCTTT. Translation gives CASSLQGVNTEAFF. V usage is TRBV7-9 and J usage is TRBJ1-1; the match to TRBD1 covers 7 bases. The V gene end was trimmed by 3 bases and the J gene end by 0 bases; junction bases not matched to a gene: 1. This CDR3 is built from 14 residues. CDR1 and CDR2 from the germline V gene are SEHNR and FQNEAQ (reference sequence).

J is TRBJ1-5 and V is TRBV19; 9 bases are a match to TRBD1. This CDR3 has 15 residues. In germline, CDR1 is LNHDA, CDR2 SQIVND (reference sequence). J was trimmed by 3 bases and V by 3 bases; bases with no gene match: 3. CDR3 sequence (DNA): TGTGCCAGTAGTATGGGGACAGGGCCCAATCAGCCCCAGCATTTT. Protein: CASSMGTGPNQPQHF.